Shown below are 18 T cell receptor beta chains from a single sample sequenced in a study of T cell changes during pregnancy in multiple sclerosis. This table comes from immunoSEQ multiplex PCR, and its TCRdb copy is limited to in-frame clones, with some not included. This sample carries around 66,000 clones, roughly 90% of them seen once, and the ten largest clones take 2.5% to 3.5%. Material: peripheral blood, obtained in the first trimester of pregnancy. The receptors here all came from a female donor in good health, enrolled as a control in a pregnancy study.

V is TRBV4-3 and J is TRBJ2-1, with D possibly TRBD1 on 7 matching bases. CDR3 size: 14 residues. Trimming shortened V by 4 bases and J by 4 bases, and 11 bases separated the two germline ends. Germline values: CDR1 LGHNA, CDR2 YSLEER. CDR3: CASSPGGTYNEQFF. CDR3 in DNA: TGCGCCAGCAGCCCAGGGGGGACTTACAATGAGCAGTTCTTC.

J is TRBJ2-1 and V is TRBV4-3; 10 positions match TRBD2. J gave up 5 bases and V 3 bases, and 10 bases lay outside the gene matches. CDR3 length equals 17 residues. Germline CDR1 and CDR2: LGHNA and YSLEER. The CDR3 spells CASSQDILAGDNNEQFF. The CDR3 DNA follows: TGCGCCAGCAGCCAGGATATTCTAGCGGGAGATAACAATGAGCAGTTCTTC.

The chain employs TRBV29-1 and TRBJ2-3; 7 nucleotides agree with TRBD2. Germline trimming cut 2 bases from V and 1 base from J; bases unmatched to any gene: 3. Germline assignment: CDR1 SQVTM and CDR2 ANQGSEA. The CDR3 has 14 amino acids. CDR3 region: CSVEKRGGTDTQYF. CDR3 sequence (DNA): TGCAGCGTTGAAAAACGGGGGGGCACAGATACGCAGTATTTT.

The genes are TRBV5-1 and TRBJ2-5, with a weak D call TRBD1 (5 bases). The germline gives CDR1 SGHRS, CDR2 YFSETQ. V gave up 4 bases and J gave up 5 bases, with 12 bases separating them. The CDR3 runs 13 residues. The CDR3 nucleotides are TGCGCCAGCAGCCCTACAGGTTCGGAGACCCAGTACTTC. Translated: CASSPTGSETQYF.

The chain uses TRBV29-1 and TRBJ2-1; D is possibly TRBD1 (7 bases). Trimming left V 8 bases short and J 7 bases short, with 18 bases between. The CDR3 has 13 residues. CDR1 SQVTM and CDR2 ANQGSEA come from the germline V gene. The CDR3 region is CSPWGQGGNEQFF. The CDR3 DNA sequence: TGCAGCCCATGGGGGCAGGGGGGTAATGAGCAGTTCTTC.

This clone was picked up one time. The genes are TRBV30 and TRBJ1-1, with D tentatively TRBD1 (6 bases). The CDR3 is made up of 12 amino acids. Germline values: CDR1 GTSNPN, CDR2 SVGIG (reference sequence). Trimming took 2 bases from V and 9 from J, leaving 13 bases between them. The CDR3 loop reads CAWSYREGKAFF. The CDR3 coding sequence is TGTGCCTGGAGTTACAGGGAGGGTAAAGCTTTCTTT.

The gene calls are TRBV7-3 and TRBJ1-1; a possible D gene is TRBD1 (5 bases). Germline CDR1 reads SGHTA; CDR2 reads FQGTGA. This CDR3 has 13 amino acids. V gave up 5 bases and J gave up 7 bases, with 14 bases separating them. CDR3 in DNA: TGTGCCAGCAGCCTACGAGGAGGGGATGAAGCTTTCTTT. Protein: CASSLRGGDEAFF.

CDR3 region: CASSNPPRDRAAYSNQPQHF. The CDR3 bases are TGTGCCAGCAGCAATCCACCTCGGGACAGGGCTGCGTATAGCAATCAGCCCCAGCATTTT. This chain joins TRBV21-1 and TRBJ1-5; the D call TRBD1 from the table was never checked on the DNA. TRBV21-1 is listed as a pseudogene. This CDR3 comprises 20 residues.

The chain's CDR3 is CASSSASETQYF. In DNA, the CDR3 is TGTGCCAGCAGCTCCGCTAGTGAGACCCAGTACTTC. The chain carries TRBV7-9 and TRBJ2-5; D is ambiguous. There are 12 residues in the CDR3. The V end lost 4 bases, the J end lost 5 bases, and 8 bases lay between the germline ends. Germline assignment: CDR1 SEHNR and CDR2 FQNEAQ (reference sequence).

This clone was picked up one time. The chain is built from TRBV29-1 and TRBJ2-3, with D possibly TRBD2 on 7 matching bases. Germline CDR1 reads SQVTM; CDR2 reads ANQGSEA. V dropped 7 bases and J dropped 5 bases, with 25 bases sitting between them. The CDR3 extends over 16 amino acids. CDR3 loop: CSANAGGRGGGDTQYF. The DNA for the CDR3 is TGCAGCGCCAACGCCGGGGGCAGGGGAGGGGGAGATACGCAGTATTTT.

The J gene is TRBJ1-1, the V gene TRBV5-1, with 8 bases matching TRBD1. This CDR3 has 16 residues. V trimming: 3 bases; J trimming: 5 bases; junction bases outside the gene matches: 12. Germline lookup yields CDR1 SGHRS and CDR2 YFSETQ. CDR3 sequence: CASSSAMGQAITEAFF. The CDR3 DNA reads TGCGCCAGCAGCTCAGCAATGGGACAGGCAATAACTGAAGCTTTCTTT.

The rearrangement uses TRBV6-5 and TRBJ1-6, with TRBD1 identical over 7 bases. Germline V gene data show CDR1 as MNHEY and CDR2 as SVGAGI. Losses at the gene ends were 6 bases for V and 4 bases for J; bases not matched to a gene: 3. The CDR3 is 14 residues long. The CDR3 region is CASRTGIYNSPLHF. The CDR3 nucleotides read TGTGCCAGCAGGACAGGGATTTATAATTCACCCCTCCACTTT.

This chain links TRBV5-1 with TRBJ2-3; 14 nucleotides align to TRBD2. The CDR3 is 15 amino acids. In germline, CDR1 is SGHRS, CDR2 YFSETQ. J was trimmed by 5 bases and V by 4 bases; bases with no gene match: 3. The CDR3 sequence is CASSLTSGGVDTQYF. DNA of the CDR3: TGCGCCAGCAGCCTGACTAGCGGGGGGGTAGATACGCAGTATTTT.

CDR3 protein: CASSMPYLDTQYF. The DNA of the CDR3 is TGTGCCAGTAGTATGCCCTATCTTGATACGCAGTATTTT. V and J are TRBV19 and TRBJ2-3, with unresolved D. CDR1 LNHDA and CDR2 SQIVND come from the germline V gene (reference sequence). V shed 3 bases and J shed 6 bases, with 10 bases lying between them. This CDR3 contains 13 residues.

This chain connects TRBV13 to TRBJ2-7, with 15 bases fitting TRBD2. V lost 4 bases and J lost 2; bases outside the gene matches: 12. CDR3 length equals 19 residues. Looked up from germline, CDR1 is PRHDT and CDR2 is FYEKMQ (reference sequence). CDR3 residues: CASSSSRTSGGAGTYEQYF. The CDR3 bases are TGTGCCAGCAGCTCCTCCCGGACTAGCGGGGGGGCCGGAACCTACGAGCAGTACTTC.

This rearrangement joins TRBV5-6 to TRBJ2-3; 9 bases match TRBD2. The CDR3 sequence is 14 residues long. The ends lost 0 bases at V and 8 bases at J; junction bases unmatched: 4. CDR1 is SGHDT and CDR2 is YYEEEE in the germline V gene. DNA of the CDR3: TGTGCCAGCAGCTTGGTAAGCGGGGGGCTTACGCAGTATTTT. Translated, it gives CASSLVSGGLTQYF. Full variable domain (remainder filled in from reference TRBV5-6 and TRBJ2-3): DAGVTQSPTHLIKTRGQQVTLRCSPKSGHDTVSWYQQALGQGPQFIFQYYEEEERQRGNFPDRFSGHQFPNYSSELNVNALLLGDSALYLCASSLVSGGLTQYFGPGTRLTVL.

The chain combines TRBV5-6 with TRBJ1-4; 8 nucleotides align to TRBD1. The germline CDR1 and CDR2 sequences are SGHDT and YYEEEE. The CDR3 length is 14 residues. The trim removed 4 bases at V and 7 bases at J, leaving 6 bases unmatched. CDR3 coding DNA: TGTGCCAGCAGCCCGGACAGGGCGGGTGAAAAACTGTTTTTT. It encodes CASSPDRAGEKLFF.

The rearrangement joins TRBV5-1 to TRBJ2-1; 7 bases line up with TRBD1. The CDR3 spans 15 residues. Germline-derived CDR1 and CDR2 are SGHRS and YFSETQ. V gave up 3 bases and J gave up 2 bases; unmatched junction bases: 5. The chain's CDR3 is CASSSSGTAYNEQFF. CDR3 bases: TGCGCCAGCAGCTCCTCCGGGACAGCCTACAATGAGCAGTTCTTC.